The 9 T cell receptor beta chains presented below share a single source sample, sequenced in a study of CD8 T cells in Susac syndrome. Reverse transcription of 0.5 to 1 ug RNA used random hexamers. TCRdb called the immunoSEQ multiplex PCR reads again in MiXCR, with one record for every CDR3 protein. The table has fewer than 150,000 distinct CDR3 sequences, around 94% seen once. Source material: CD4+ T cells from PBMCs. The source is a human donor with multiple sclerosis.

The CDR3 region is CSVYAKDGYTF. CDR3 in DNA: TGCAGCGTTTATGCTAAGGATGGCTACACCTTC. V usage is TRBV29-1 and J usage is TRBJ1-2; no clear D gene. The V gene lost 5 bases and the J gene lost 6 bases, with 10 bases spanning the gap. Germline V gene lookup returns CDR1 SQVTM and CDR2 ANQGSEA. The CDR3 runs to 11 residues.

The gene calls are TRBV20-1 and TRBJ1-5, with TRBD1 matching over 8 bases. This CDR3 spans 15 amino acids. V shed 0 bases and J 4 bases; nucleotides not matched to a gene: 5. CDR1 and CDR2 from the germline V gene are DFQATT and SNEGSKA (reference sequence). CDR3 protein: CSAREGQVVNQPQHF. DNA for the CDR3: TGCAGTGCTAGAGAGGGACAGGTAGTTAATCAGCCCCAGCATTTT.

The chain has TRBV6-4 and TRBJ1-6; D remains ambiguous. Looked up from germline, CDR1 is MRHNA and CDR2 is SNTAGT. The V end lost 6 bases, the J end lost 0 bases, and 12 bases lay between the germline ends. The CDR3 contains 16 residues. CDR3 sequence (DNA): TGTGCCAGCAGAAAATACAGTGGCTCCTATAATTCACCCCTCCACTTT. Its protein is CASRKYSGSYNSPLHF.

The chain couples TRBV23-1 to TRBJ1-2; D call uncertain. TRBV23-1 falls under the ORF class, with uncertain function. The CDR3 has 19 residues. V gave up 0 bases and J gave up 2 bases, with 22 bases separating them. In DNA form, the CDR3 reads TGCGCCAGCAGTCAATCGTTCGCGGTGGAATCTCCTCGGAACTATGGCTACACCTTC. Protein product: CASSQSFAVESPRNYGYTF.

This sequence joins TRBV7-9 and TRBJ1-1; D uncertain. Per germline, CDR1 SEHNR and CDR2 FQNEAQ (reference sequence). Deletions cut 4 bases from V and 10 bases from J, with 10 bases between. The CDR3 runs to 11 residues. The CDR3 DNA follows: TGTGCCAGCAGCTCGCAGGTTCGAGCTTTCTTT. Its translation: CASSSQVRAFF.

This chain connects TRBV6-2 or TRBV6-3 to TRBJ2-1; 8 bases are a match to TRBD1. This CDR3 is built from 12 residues. V was clipped by 7 bases and J by 9 bases; unmatched bases: 5. Looked up from germline, CDR1 is MNHEY and CDR2 is SVGEGT. In nucleotides, the CDR3 is TGTGCCAGCACTGTACAGGGGGGTGAGCAGTTCTTC. Amino acid sequence: CASTVQGGEQFF.

This chain links TRBV7-3 with TRBJ1-6, with D possibly TRBD1 on 6 matching bases. Germline V gene lookup returns CDR1 SGHTA and CDR2 FQGTGA. V gave up 8 bases and J gave up 5 bases, with 10 bases separating them. There are 13 residues in the CDR3. The CDR3 here is CASSPGDNSPLHF. In DNA, the CDR3 is TGTGCCAGCTCCCCAGGGGATAATTCACCCCTCCACTTT.

The chain has TRBV28 and TRBJ2-3; tentative D call: TRBD2 (5 bases). The V gene's germline CDR1 is MDHEN and CDR2 SYDVKM. V dropped 5 bases and J dropped 5 bases, with 14 bases sitting between them. The CDR3 length is 14 residues. The CDR3 region has the DNA TGTGCCAGCAGTGGTCCAGGAGGAGGAGATACGCAGTATTTT. It translates to CASSGPGGGDTQYF.

The V and J genes are TRBV5-1 and TRBJ1-1; D remains unclear. Looked up from germline, CDR1 is SGHRS and CDR2 is YFSETQ. V gave up 1 base and J gave up 2 bases, with 9 bases separating them. This CDR3 region has 14 residues. In nucleotides, the CDR3 is TGCGCCAGCAGCTTGAGGCCGGAAAACACTGAAGCTTTCTTT. Residues: CASSLRPENTEAFF.